Listed below are T cell receptor beta chains from one sample, sequenced in a study of shared clonotypes between healthy human individuals. Libraries were prepared by immunoSEQ multiplex PCR; TCRdb keeps only in-frame clonotypes and omits some of them. The repertoire holds 1,100,000 or so clones, with about 80% as singletons. Sequenced input: memory CD4+ T cells from PBMCs. The receptor set was obtained from a man aged 18 to 35 in good health. Some clones in this sample may be carry-over from other donors' samples. Both conserved end residues are part of each CDR3. The order of the fields is V gene, J gene, D gene, clone size, CDR3 DNA, CDR3 protein. A D gene is named only where the DNA matches it firmly. Where a row states a size, it is once, few, many or the class of an expanded clone; other rows omit it.

TRBV11-2,TRBJ2-2,TRBD1,.,TGTGCCAGCAGCCCTTGGACAGGGGGCACGGCCGGGGAGCTGTTTTTT,CASSPWTGGTAGELFF
TRBV7-8,TRBJ2-7,.,.,TGTGCCAGCAGCTTAGGGGGTCATGAGTACGAGCAGTACTTC,CASSLGGHEYEQYF
TRBV10-3,TRBJ2-1,TRBD2,.,TGTGCCATCAGCCCGACTAGCGGGAGGTTGATGAATGAGCAGTTCTTC,CAISPTSGRLMNEQFF
TRBV16,TRBJ2-3,.,.,TGTGCCAGCAGCCAATCGTACGATACGCAGTATTTT,CASSQSYDTQYF
TRBV18,TRBJ2-5,TRBD2,.,TGTGCCAGCTCACCAGTTGGGACTACCTGGGCCCAGTACTTC,CASSPVGTTWAQYF
TRBV9,TRBJ2-7,TRBD2,.,TGTGCCAGCAGCGTAGGAGCGGGAGCTCATTACGAGCAGTACTTC,CASSVGAGAHYEQYF
TRBV7-6,TRBJ2-5,.,once,TGTGCCAGCAGCTTAGTCCAAAACCAAGAGACCCAGTACTTC,CASSLVQNQETQYF
TRBV7-3,TRBJ2-5,TRBD1,.,TGTGCCAGCAGCAGGGGGCAGGGAGAGACCCAGTACTTC,CASSRGQGETQYF
TRBV7-3,TRBJ2-2,TRBD1,.,TGTGCCAGCAGATTGGACAGGGGACACACCGGGGAGCTGTTTTTT,CASRLDRGHTGELFF
TRBV6-6,TRBJ2-1,.,.,TGTGCCAGCAGTCGCCCTTTAAATGAGCAGTTCTTC,CASSRPLNEQFF
TRBV7-2,TRBJ1-2,.,.,TGTGCCAGCAGCTCACAGGGAATCGTTGGCTACACCTTC,CASSSQGIVGYTF
TRBV11-1,TRBJ2-7,.,once,TGTGCCAGCAGCTCCAGACAGGCCGTCCCTCTCCTCGAGCAGTACTTC,CASSSRQAVPLLEQYF
TRBV6-6,TRBJ2-2,.,.,TGTGCCAGCAGTTACTCCGGGGGAGCTAACACCGGGGAGCTGTTTTTT,CASSYSGGANTGELFF
TRBV5-5,TRBJ1-5,TRBD1,once,TGTGCCAGCAGCTTGACACAGGGGGCGCGACAGCCCCAGCATTTT,CASSLTQGARQPQHF
TRBV4-2,TRBJ2-5,.,.,TGTGCCAGCAGCCAAGATCTCGAAGAGACCCAGTACTTC,CASSQDLEETQYF
TRBV27,TRBJ2-5,TRBD1,.,TGTGCCAGCAGGCAATTTATACAGGGGAATGGGGAGACCCAGTACTTC,CASRQFIQGNGETQYF
TRBV5-5,TRBJ2-3,.,.,TGTGCCAGCAGCATTACAGGAGATACGCAGTATTTT,CASSITGDTQYF
TRBV5-1,TRBJ2-5,TRBD1,.,TGCGCCAGCAGCACCGGGACAGGGCAGAGAGAGACCCAGTACTTC,CASSTGTGQRETQYF
TRBV5-4,TRBJ2-1,.,.,TGTGCCAGCAGCTTGGCGGCGGGCAATGAGCAGTTCTTC,CASSLAAGNEQFF
TRBV28,TRBJ1-1,.,.,TGTGCCAGCAGCCGCGGACAGCACCTGAACACTGAAGCTTTCTTT,CASSRGQHLNTEAFF
TRBV9,TRBJ2-7,.,.,TGTGCCAGCAGCGTATCAGGGATCGGCGAGCAGTACTTC,CASSVSGIGEQYF
TRBV27,TRBJ2-7,.,.,TGTGCCAGCAGTTTATCCAGGGGCTCCTACGAGCAGTACTTC,CASSLSRGSYEQYF
TRBV4-3,TRBJ1-4,TRBD1,.,TGCGCCAGCAGCCCCCGGACAGGAGCAACTAATGAAAAACTGTTTTTT,CASSPRTGATNEKLFF
TRBV9,TRBJ1-1,.,once,TGTGCCAGCAGCGCCGGTTTTGTGGGCCTCCCTGAAGCTTTCTTT,CASSAGFVGLPEAFF
TRBV7-9,TRBJ2-7,TRBD2,.,TGTGCTAGCGGGCTAGCGGGAGGCTACGAGCAGTACTTC,CASGLAGGYEQYF
TRBV9,TRBJ1-4,TRBD1,.,TGTGCCAGCAGCCCCGCACAGGGGTGGGCGGAAAAACTGTTTTTT,CASSPAQGWAEKLFF
TRBV30,TRBJ2-5,.,.,TGTGCCTGGAGTGTTGGGTCGGCGACCCAGTACTTC,CAWSVGSATQYF
TRBV11-2,TRBJ2-1,TRBD2,.,TGTGCCAGCAGCGGACTGACTAGCTCAGAAATGAATGAGCAGTTCTTC,CASSGLTSSEMNEQFF
TRBV21-1,TRBJ1-1,.,.,TGTGCCGGGGACAGGAGGAAAAAGGACACTGAAGCTTTCTTT,CAGDRRKKDTEAFF
TRBV19,TRBJ2-2,.,.,TGTGCCAGTAGTTACAGGGACACCGGGGAGCTGTTTTTT,CASSYRDTGELFF
TRBV7-2,TRBJ2-3,.,once,TGTGCCAGCAGCTTAGCCCGGAGTTTAAATACGCAGTATTTT,CASSLARSLNTQYF
TRBV28,TRBJ2-5,.,once,TGTGCCAGCAGACGTCAAGAGACCCAGTACTTC,CASRRQETQYF
TRBV6-1,TRBJ1-5,.,.,TGTGCCAGCAGTGAAGTGGCAGGGAGGGATCAGCCCCAGCATTTT,CASSEVAGRDQPQHF
TRBV28,TRBJ2-3,.,once,TGTGCCAGCCGGGGGGCGGGAAGCCGGGGAGATACGCAGTATTTT,CASRGAGSRGDTQYF
TRBV19,TRBJ1-2,.,.,TGTGCCAGTAGAAATCAGGGGCTCGTCAACTATGGCTACACCTTC,CASRNQGLVNYGYTF
TRBV5-1,TRBJ2-7,.,.,TGCGCCAGCAGCTCCGCCGGGACTCCCGAGCAGTACTTC,CASSSAGTPEQYF
TRBV15,TRBJ2-6,.,.,TGTGCCACCAGCAGGGAGCAGGGATCTGGGGCCAACGTCCTGACTTTC,CATSREQGSGANVLTF
TRBV10-3,TRBJ1-2,.,few,TGTGCCATCAGTGAGTCGGATTATGGCTACACCTTC,CAISESDYGYTF
TRBV19,TRBJ2-7,TRBD1,.,TGTGCCAGTAGTATTATTGGAAGGACAGGGGTCGACGAGCAGTACTTC,CASSIIGRTGVDEQYF
TRBV19,TRBJ2-3,.,.,TGTGCCAGTAGTGACCCACGGGGATCCCTCCAAAGCACAGATACGCAGTATTTT,CASSDPRGSLQSTDTQYF
TRBV15,TRBJ2-7,.,.,TGTGCCACCAGCGTCCGGCCGGGTCCTACCTACGAGCAGTACTTC,CATSVRPGPTYEQYF
TRBV5-8,TRBJ2-1,.,.,TGTGCCAGCAGCTCCTACAATGAGCAGTTCTTC,CASSSYNEQFF
TRBV28,TRBJ2-7,.,.,TGTGCCAGCAGTTTAATGAGCCTTGGCTACCCCTACGAGCAGTACTTC,CASSLMSLGYPYEQYF
TRBV9,TRBJ1-2,.,.,TGTGCCAGCAGCCTGGGGGCAGGGGCTAACTATGGCTACACCTTC,CASSLGAGANYGYTF
TRBV9,TRBJ1-4,.,.,TGTGCCAGCAGCGTAGGCCCCTTGGGTGAAAAACTGTTTTTT,CASSVGPLGEKLFF
TRBV2,TRBJ1-5,.,.,TGTGCCAGCAGTCTCGGACAGATCCCTCAGCCCCAGCATTTT,CASSLGQIPQPQHF
TRBV4-1,TRBJ1-1,.,.,TGCGCCAGCAGCCCCGGGGTGGGGGCGACAGCTGAAGCTTTCTTT,CASSPGVGATAEAFF
TRBV7-2,TRBJ1-2,.,.,TGTGCCAGCAGCTTTGGGGGGGCAGGGATCTTTAACTATGGCTACACCTTC,CASSFGGAGIFNYGYTF
TRBV18,TRBJ2-1,.,.,TGTGCCAGCTCACCACTGGGGAACAATGAGCAGTTCTTC,CASSPLGNNEQFF
TRBV5-8,TRBJ1-5,.,.,TGTGCCAGCAGCTTCGGGGCGGGTAGCAATCAGCCCCAGCATTTT,CASSFGAGSNQPQHF